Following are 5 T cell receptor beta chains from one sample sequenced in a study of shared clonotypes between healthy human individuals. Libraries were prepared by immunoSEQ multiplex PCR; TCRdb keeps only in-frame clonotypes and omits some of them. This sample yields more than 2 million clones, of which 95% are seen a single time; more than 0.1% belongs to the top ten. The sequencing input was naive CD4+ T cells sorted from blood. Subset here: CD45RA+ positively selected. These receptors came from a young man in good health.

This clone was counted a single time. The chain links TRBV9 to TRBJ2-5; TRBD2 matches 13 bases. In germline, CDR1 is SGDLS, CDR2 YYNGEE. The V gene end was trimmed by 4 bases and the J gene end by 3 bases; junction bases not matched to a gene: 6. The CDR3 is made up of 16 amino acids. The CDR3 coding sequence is TGTGCCAGCAGCCCGAGTGGACTAGCGGGAGAAGAGACCCAGTACTTC. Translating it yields CASSPSGLAGEETQYF.

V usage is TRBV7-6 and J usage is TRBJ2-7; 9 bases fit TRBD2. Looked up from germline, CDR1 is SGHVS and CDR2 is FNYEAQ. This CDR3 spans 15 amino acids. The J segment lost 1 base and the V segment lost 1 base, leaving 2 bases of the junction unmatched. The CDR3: CASSLGTSASYEQYF. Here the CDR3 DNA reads TGTGCCAGCAGCTTAGGGACTAGCGCGTCCTACGAGCAGTACTTC.

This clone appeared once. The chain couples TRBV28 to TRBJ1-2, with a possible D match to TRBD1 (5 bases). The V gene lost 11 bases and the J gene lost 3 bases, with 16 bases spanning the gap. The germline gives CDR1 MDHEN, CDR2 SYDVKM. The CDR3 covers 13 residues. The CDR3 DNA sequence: TGTGCCGTTGGGCAGGGTGGTCACTATGGCTACACCTTC. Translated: CAVGQGGHYGYTF.

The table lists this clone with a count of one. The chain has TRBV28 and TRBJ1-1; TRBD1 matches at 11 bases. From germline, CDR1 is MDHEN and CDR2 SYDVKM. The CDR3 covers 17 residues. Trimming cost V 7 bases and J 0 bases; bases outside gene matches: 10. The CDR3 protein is CASTSIGQGALNTEAFF. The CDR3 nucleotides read TGTGCCAGCACTTCCATCGGACAGGGGGCCTTGAACACTGAAGCTTTCTTT.

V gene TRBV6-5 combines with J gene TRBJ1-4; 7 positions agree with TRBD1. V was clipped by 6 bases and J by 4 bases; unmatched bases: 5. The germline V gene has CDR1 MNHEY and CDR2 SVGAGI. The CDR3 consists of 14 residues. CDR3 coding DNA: TGTGCCAGCAGGCCGGGACAGATTAATGAAAAACTGTTTTTT. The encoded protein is CASRPGQINEKLFF.